This paragraph reports one T cell receptor beta chain. Cohorts were assigned according to the clinical history that participants reported. Donors in Cohort 3 who had recovered were those with two negative PCRs, healthcare professional clearance, or resolution of their symptoms. The sample comes from a study of blood T cell repertoires in COVID-19. In the original workflow: Scientists estimated how many nucleated cells there were by amplifying reference gene primers. The data were produced by immunoSEQ multiplex PCR, yet TCRdb's version contains in-frame clones alone and is incomplete. V, J and clone size derive from that table, while D and trimming were established from the DNA sequence. Of around 500,000 clones listed, over 75% are singletons. This CDR3 has 11 residues. Germline CDR1 SGHTS, CDR2 YDEGEE. Germline trimming cut 3 bases from V and 7 bases from J; bases unmatched to any gene: 1.

Input material: PBMCs or T cells enriched from blood (not recorded which). This receptor was taken from a woman in her thirties or forties who had recovered from COVID-19. This chain uses TRBV5-8 with TRBJ2-7, with 7 nucleotides matching TRBD2. The CDR3 sequence: CASSSGGEQYF. The CDR3 nucleotides are TGTGCCAGCAGCTCCGGGGGGGAGCAGTACTTC.